These 15 T cell receptor beta chains came from one sample sequenced in a study of STAT3 mutations in large granular lymphocyte leukemia. Regarding the study as a whole: At least one immunodominant TCR beta clonotype appeared in every T-cell large granular lymphocyte leukemia patient.

Which antigens these TCRs recognize remains unknown. Some clones are missing from TCRdb's copy, which holds only in-frame ones; the method was immunoSEQ multiplex PCR. The data show roughly 11,000 clones, approximately 80% seen once. Sequenced: peripheral blood mononuclear cells. Source of these receptors: a man in his 60s with T-cell large granular lymphocyte leukemia. Some clones in this sample may be carry-over from other donors' samples.

V gene TRBV30 combines with J gene TRBJ1-5; D call uncertain. V gave up 2 bases and J gave up 9 bases, with 11 bases separating them. The CDR3 has 12 amino acids. Germline V gives CDR1 GTSNPN, CDR2 SVGIG (reference sequence). The DNA of the CDR3 is TGTGCCTGGAGTATCGCCTACGGGCCCCAGCATTTT. Protein sequence: CAWSIAYGPQHF.

The chain combines TRBV10-3 with TRBJ1-2; weak D call: TRBD1 (5 bases). This CDR3 spans 13 amino acids. CDR1 and CDR2 from the germline V gene are ENHRY and SYGVKD. Trimming took off 3 bases at V and 5 bases at J, with 10 bases between the two ends. The CDR3 DNA sequence: TGTGCCATCAGTGAAAGGGGAAGTTATGGCTACACCTTC. Translation gives CAISERGSYGYTF.

This clone was counted between two and nine times. The chain recombines TRBV5-4 with TRBJ1-3; D is unresolved. Trimming left V 4 bases short and J 0 bases short, with 8 bases between. The CDR3 extends over 14 amino acids. Germline V CDR1 and CDR2: SGHNT, YYREEE (reference sequence). The CDR3 loop reads CASSRDSSGNTIYF. The CDR3 region has the DNA TGTGCCAGCAGCCGAGATAGCTCTGGAAACACCATATATTTT.

The chain links TRBV19 to TRBJ2-1; D may be TRBD2 (6 bases). From germline, CDR1 is LNHDA and CDR2 SQIVND (reference sequence). This CDR3 contains 15 residues. V was pared by 3 bases and J by 7 bases, with 16 bases between. CDR3 coding DNA: TGTGCCAGTAGTATTACGGGAGCAGAGGTGAATGAGCAGTTCTTC. Amino acids: CASSITGAEVNEQFF.

Only a few counts were recorded for this clone. The chain links TRBV28 to TRBJ2-7, with D maybe TRBD1 (5 bases). In germline, CDR1 is MDHEN, CDR2 SYDVKM. The CDR3 has 13 amino acids. Trimming left V 4 bases short and J 3 bases short, with 10 bases between. The CDR3 region has the DNA TGTGCCAGCAGTTCCGGACATATCTACGAGCAGTACTTC. Its protein product is CASSSGHIYEQYF. Full variable domain (rest looked up from reference TRBV28 and TRBJ2-7): DVKVTQSSRYLVKRTGEKVFLECVQDMDHENMFWYRQDPGLGLRLIYFSYDVKMKEKGDIPEGYSVSREKKERFSLILESASTNQTSMYLCASSSGHIYEQYFGPGTRLTVT.

The V gene is TRBV6-5, the J gene TRBJ2-3; D may match TRBD1 or TRBD2 (5 bases each). The V end was cut by 5 bases, the J end by 1 base, with 7 bases between. Germline V gene lookup returns CDR1 MNHEY and CDR2 SVGAGI. The CDR3 extends over 13 amino acids. This chain's CDR3 is CASSGDGTDTQYF. The CDR3 coding sequence is TGTGCCAGCAGTGGGGACGGCACAGATACGCAGTATTTT.

The chain links TRBV9 to TRBJ2-1; 13 nucleotides align to TRBD2. Germline values: CDR1 SGDLS, CDR2 YYNGEE. This CDR3 is 14 amino acids long. V lost 3 bases, J lost 8 bases, and 2 bases stayed unmatched. The CDR3 protein is CASSGTSGSDEQFF. The CDR3 DNA reads as TGTGCCAGCAGCGGGACTAGCGGGAGTGATGAGCAGTTCTTC.

CDR3 amino acids: CASSYAAAQDGYTF. DNA for the CDR3: TGTGCCAGCAGTTACGCGGCAGCCCAAGATGGCTACACCTTC. This sequence joins TRBV6-6 and TRBJ1-2; D gene unclear. Germline V gives CDR1 MNHNY, CDR2 SVGAGI (reference sequence). Trimming stripped 2 bases from V and 6 bases from J, with 13 bases between. The CDR3 is 14 amino acids.

This chain joins TRBV20-1 and TRBJ2-3, with D uncertain. The V gene lost 6 bases and the J gene lost 1 base, with 5 bases spanning the gap. Germline CDR1 and CDR2: DFQATT and SNEGSKA (reference sequence). The CDR3 loop spans 11 amino acids. The CDR3 coding sequence is TGCAGTGCACTTGGCACAGATACGCAGTATTTT. Residues: CSALGTDTQYF.

This clone was seen just once. The V gene is TRBV4-3, the J gene TRBJ2-3; TRBD2 aligns across 8 bases. In germline, CDR1 is LGHNA, CDR2 YSLEER. This CDR3 is built from 19 residues. V shed 2 bases and J 0 bases; nucleotides not matched to a gene: 13. CDR3 sequence (DNA): TGCGCCAGCAGCCAATTTGCGCTAGCGGGCACTTCTAGCACAGATACGCAGTATTTT. Protein: CASSQFALAGTSSTDTQYF.

This clone was seen a handful of times. This chain uses TRBV19 with TRBJ2-3, with TRBD2 matching 12 bases. Looked up from germline, CDR1 is LNHDA and CDR2 is SQIVND (reference sequence). V dropped 5 bases and J dropped 8; count of bases not matched to a gene: 8. This CDR3 spans 15 amino acids. CDR3 sequence: CASSGLAGGQSTQYF. The CDR3 coding sequence is TGTGCCAGTAGTGGGCTAGCGGGAGGGCAATCTACGCAGTATTTT.

This clone was detected only a few times. The chain recombines TRBV29-1 with TRBJ2-7; D is uncertain. CDR1 and CDR2 (germline): SQVTM, ANQGSEA. The V gene lost 5 bases and the J gene lost 0 bases, with 5 bases spanning the gap. The length of the CDR3 is 11 residues. This chain's CDR3 is CSVQFSYEQYF. The CDR3 nucleotides are TGCAGCGTTCAGTTCTCCTACGAGCAGTACTTC.

The J gene is TRBJ1-2, the V gene TRBV4-1, with D uncertain. V was pared by 0 bases and J by 0 bases, with 5 bases between. CDR3 length: 14 amino acids. CDR1 is MGHRA and CDR2 is YSYEKL in the germline V gene. This chain's CDR3 is CASSQDETNYGYTF. CDR3 in DNA: TGCGCCAGCAGCCAAGATGAGACTAACTATGGCTACACCTTC.

The chain carries TRBV7-7 and TRBJ2-1; D unclear. V was trimmed by 5 bases and J by 8 bases, leaving 13 bases between them. This CDR3 comprises 13 residues. Germline assignment: CDR1 SSHAT and CDR2 FNYEAQ (reference sequence). The CDR3 spells CASSVGPHDEQFF. The CDR3 DNA is TGTGCCAGCAGCGTCGGGCCTCACGATGAGCAGTTCTTC.

The V call is TRBV5-8, the J call TRBJ1-1, with TRBD1 matching 9 bases. After removal of 7 bases from V and 2 bases from J, the junction contained 9 bases not matched to a gene. The CDR3 runs to 15 residues. Germline CDR1 SGHTS, CDR2 YDEGEE. The CDR3: CASERPGQGNTEAFF. DNA for the CDR3: TGTGCCAGCGAAAGACCGGGACAGGGTAACACTGAAGCTTTCTTT.